Here is one T cell receptor beta chain with its context. The CDR3 is 15 amino acids. With 3 bases clipped from V and 2 bases from J, the junction kept 8 bases outside the gene matches. Germline values: CDR1 SGHRS, CDR2 YFSETQ. This sample is part of a study of T cell changes during pregnancy in multiple sclerosis. TCRdb's copy holds only in-frame clones and misses some; the assay was immunoSEQ multiplex PCR. The sample has over 70,000 clones, over 90% seen once. The rearrangement uses TRBV5-1 and TRBJ2-7, with 7 positions matching TRBD2. This TCR derives from a female donor with multiple sclerosis, enrolled in a pregnancy study. The sample was peripheral blood, taken in the third trimester of pregnancy. The CDR3 DNA follows: TGCGCCAGCAGCTATTCAGCGGGGACCACCTACGAGCAGTACTTC. This encodes CASSYSAGTTYEQYF.